One T cell receptor beta chain is described in this entry. Its specificity is not known. The record originates from a study of graft-versus-host responses after intestinal transplantation. Study-level information: For approximately three years after anti-thymocyte globulin induction, all recipients took tacrolimus and steroids.

General study findings and limits: Allografts of one patient group, those with graft-donor T cell macrochimerism, had high graft-versus-host to host-versus-graft clonal ratios. Circulating GvH clone levels at their peak were associated with HvG declines (early post-transplant).

Sequenced by immunoSEQ multiplex PCR; TCRdb stores in-frame clones only, minus some. The table lists approximately 49,000 clones, about 95% of them singletons. The CDR3 contains 13 residues. Germline V lookup: CDR1 SGHAT, CDR2 FQNNGV. The V end lost 5 bases, the J end lost 2 bases, and 9 bases lay between the germline ends. This clonotype originated in a human donor who was the organ donor for an intestinal transplant. Sequencing used unstimulated CD8+ T cells sorted from spleen or lymph node cells, obtained before transplant. The V call is TRBV11-2, the J call TRBJ1-2; D gene uncertain. Here the CDR3 reads CASSQAGNYGYTF. Here the CDR3 DNA reads TGTGCCAGCAGCCAAGCGGGCAACTATGGCTACACCTTC. Drawing the rest from reference TRBV11-2 and TRBJ1-2, the complete variable domain is EAGVAQSPRYKIIEKRQSVAFWCNPISGHATLYWYQQILGQGPKLLIQFQNNGVVDDSQLPKDRFSAERLKGVDSTLKIQPAKLEDSAVYLCASSQAGNYGYTFGSGTRLTVV.